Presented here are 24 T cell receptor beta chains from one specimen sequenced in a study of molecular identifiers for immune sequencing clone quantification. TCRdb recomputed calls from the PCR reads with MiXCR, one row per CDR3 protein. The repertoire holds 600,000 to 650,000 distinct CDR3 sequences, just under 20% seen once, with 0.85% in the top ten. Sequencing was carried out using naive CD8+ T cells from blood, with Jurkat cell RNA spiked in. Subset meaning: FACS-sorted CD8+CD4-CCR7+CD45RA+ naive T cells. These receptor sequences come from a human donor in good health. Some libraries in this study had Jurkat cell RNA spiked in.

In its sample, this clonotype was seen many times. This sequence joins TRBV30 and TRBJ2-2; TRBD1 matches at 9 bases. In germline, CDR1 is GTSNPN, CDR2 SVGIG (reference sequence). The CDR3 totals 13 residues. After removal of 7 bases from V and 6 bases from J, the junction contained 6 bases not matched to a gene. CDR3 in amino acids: CASRQGGAGELFF. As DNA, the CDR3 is TGTGCCTCAAGACAGGGGGGGGCCGGGGAGCTGTTTTTT.

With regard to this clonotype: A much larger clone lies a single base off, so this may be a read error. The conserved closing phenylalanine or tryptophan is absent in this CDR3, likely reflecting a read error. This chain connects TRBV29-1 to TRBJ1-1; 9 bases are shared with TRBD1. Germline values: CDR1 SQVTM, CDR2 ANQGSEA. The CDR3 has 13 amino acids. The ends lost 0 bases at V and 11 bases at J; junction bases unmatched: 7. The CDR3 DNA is TGCAGCGTTGAAGAAGGACAGGGGCCGAACGCTTTCCTT. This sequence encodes CSVEEGQGPNAFL.

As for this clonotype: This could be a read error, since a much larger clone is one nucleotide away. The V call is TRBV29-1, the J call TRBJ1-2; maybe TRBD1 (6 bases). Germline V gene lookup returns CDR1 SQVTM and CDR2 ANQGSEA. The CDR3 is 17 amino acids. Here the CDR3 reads CGADHPTGPTTNYGYTF. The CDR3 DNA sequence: TGCGGCGCCGACCACCCGACAGGCCCCACTACTAACTATGGCTACACCTTC.

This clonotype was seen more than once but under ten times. Written as DNA, the CDR3 is TGTGCCAGCAGCTTAGTCACAGGGGCACCCCTCCACTTT. It yields the protein CASSLVTGAPLHF. The chain is built from TRBV11-2 and TRBJ1-6, with 7 positions matching TRBD1. The CDR3 has 13 residues. From germline, CDR1 is SGHAT and CDR2 FQNNGV. V lost 1 base to trimming and J lost 11 bases; unmatched junction nucleotides: 2.

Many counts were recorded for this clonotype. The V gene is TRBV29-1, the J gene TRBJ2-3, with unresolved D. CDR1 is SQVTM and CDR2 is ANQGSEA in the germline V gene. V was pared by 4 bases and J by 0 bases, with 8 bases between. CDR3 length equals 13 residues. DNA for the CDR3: TGCAGCGTTGTTTACGCTAGCACAGATACGCAGTATTTT. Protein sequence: CSVVYASTDTQYF.

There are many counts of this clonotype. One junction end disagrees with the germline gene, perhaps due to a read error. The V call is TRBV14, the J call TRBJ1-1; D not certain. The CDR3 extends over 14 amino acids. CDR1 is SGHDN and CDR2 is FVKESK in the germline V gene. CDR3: CASSQDQMNTEAFF. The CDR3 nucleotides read TGCGCCAGCAGCCAAGATCAGATGAACACTGAAGCTTTCTTT.

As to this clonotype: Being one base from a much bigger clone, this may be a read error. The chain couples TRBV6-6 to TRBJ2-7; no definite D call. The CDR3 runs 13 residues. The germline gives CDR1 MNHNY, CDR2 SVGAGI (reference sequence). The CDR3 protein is CASSHLSNYERYF. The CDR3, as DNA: TGTGCCAGCAGTCACCTATCAAACTACGAGCGGTACTTC.

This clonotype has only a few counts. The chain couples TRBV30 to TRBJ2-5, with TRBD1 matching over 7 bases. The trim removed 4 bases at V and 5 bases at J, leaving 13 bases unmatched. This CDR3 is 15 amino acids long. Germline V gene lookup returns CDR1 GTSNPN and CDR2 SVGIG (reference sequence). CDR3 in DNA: TGTGCCTGGAAGAGGGGACCGGCAGGGGGTGAGACCCAGTACTTC. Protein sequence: CAWKRGPAGGETQYF.

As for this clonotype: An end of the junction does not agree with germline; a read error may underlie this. CDR3 loop: CACSLPGQGAMAEAFF. CDR3 DNA sequence: TGTGCCTGCAGTCTTCCGGGACAGGGGGCCATGGCTGAAGCTTTCTTT. This chain joins TRBV27 and TRBJ1-1, with 12 bases fitting TRBD1. The CDR3 has 16 amino acids. The V gene's germline CDR1 is MNHEY and CDR2 SMNVEV (reference sequence).

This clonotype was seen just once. The CDR3 loop is CASSQAPGGGGQFF. The CDR3 nucleotides read TGCGCCAGCAGCCAAGCCCCGGGGGGAGGTGGGCAGTTCTTC. V gene TRBV4-1 combines with J gene TRBJ2-1; 7 bases map to TRBD2. V was pared by 1 base and J by 12 bases, with 9 bases of the junction left unmatched. The CDR3 loop spans 14 amino acids. Germline V lookup: CDR1 MGHRA, CDR2 YSYEKL.

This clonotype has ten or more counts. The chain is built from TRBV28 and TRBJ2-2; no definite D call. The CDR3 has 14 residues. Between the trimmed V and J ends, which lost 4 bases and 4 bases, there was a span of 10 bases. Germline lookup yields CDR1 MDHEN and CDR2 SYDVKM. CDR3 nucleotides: TGTGCCAGCAGTTCCGGGCTTGGCACCGGGGAGCTGTTTTTT. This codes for CASSSGLGTGELFF.

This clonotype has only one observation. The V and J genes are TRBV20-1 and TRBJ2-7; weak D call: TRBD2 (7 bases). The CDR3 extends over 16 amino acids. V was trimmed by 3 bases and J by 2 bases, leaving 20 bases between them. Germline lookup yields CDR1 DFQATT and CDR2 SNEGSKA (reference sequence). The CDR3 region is CSARTPREGVPYEQYF. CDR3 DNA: TGCAGTGCTAGGACTCCCAGGGAGGGGGTACCCTACGAGCAGTACTTC.

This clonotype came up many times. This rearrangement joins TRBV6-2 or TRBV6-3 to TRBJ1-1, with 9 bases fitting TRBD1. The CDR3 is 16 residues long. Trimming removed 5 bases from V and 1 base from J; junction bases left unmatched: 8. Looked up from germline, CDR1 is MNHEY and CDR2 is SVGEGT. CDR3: CASSNSGQGKNTEAFF. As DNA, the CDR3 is TGTGCCAGCAGTAACAGTGGACAGGGGAAGAACACTGAAGCTTTCTTT.

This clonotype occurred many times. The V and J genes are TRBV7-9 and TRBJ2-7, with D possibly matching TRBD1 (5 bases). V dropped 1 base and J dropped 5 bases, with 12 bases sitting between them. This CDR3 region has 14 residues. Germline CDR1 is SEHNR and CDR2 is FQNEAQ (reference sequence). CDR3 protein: CASSLGSGIHEQYF. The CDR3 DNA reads TGTGCCAGCAGCTTAGGTTCAGGGATCCACGAGCAGTACTTC.

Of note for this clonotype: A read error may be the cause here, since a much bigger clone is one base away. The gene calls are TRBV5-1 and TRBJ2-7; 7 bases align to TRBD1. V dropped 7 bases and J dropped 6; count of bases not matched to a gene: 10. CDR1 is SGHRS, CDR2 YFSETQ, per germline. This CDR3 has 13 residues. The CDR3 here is CASGYPGTAEQYF. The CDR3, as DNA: TGCGCCAGCGGCTACCCCGGGACAGCCGAGCAGTACTTC.

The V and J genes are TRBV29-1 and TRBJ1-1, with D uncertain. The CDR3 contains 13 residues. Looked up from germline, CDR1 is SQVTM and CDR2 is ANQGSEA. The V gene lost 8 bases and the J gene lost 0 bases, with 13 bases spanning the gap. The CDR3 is CSTTPGMNTEAFF. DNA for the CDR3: TGCAGCACAACTCCTGGGATGAACACTGAAGCTTTCTTT.

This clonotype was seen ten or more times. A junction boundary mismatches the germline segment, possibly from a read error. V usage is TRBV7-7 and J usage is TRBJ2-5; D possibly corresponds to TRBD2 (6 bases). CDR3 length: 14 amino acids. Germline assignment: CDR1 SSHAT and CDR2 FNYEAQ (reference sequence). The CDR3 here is CASSFSTSQETQYF. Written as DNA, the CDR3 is TGTGCTAGCAGCTTCTCGACTAGTCAAGAGACCCAGTACTTC.

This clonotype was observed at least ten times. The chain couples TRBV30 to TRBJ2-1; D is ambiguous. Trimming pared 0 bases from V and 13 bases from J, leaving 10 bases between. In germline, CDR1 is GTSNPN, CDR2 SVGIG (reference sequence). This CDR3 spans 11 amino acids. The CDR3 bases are TGTGCCTGGAGTGTATCGGACGGTCAGTTCTTC. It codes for CAWSVSDGQFF.

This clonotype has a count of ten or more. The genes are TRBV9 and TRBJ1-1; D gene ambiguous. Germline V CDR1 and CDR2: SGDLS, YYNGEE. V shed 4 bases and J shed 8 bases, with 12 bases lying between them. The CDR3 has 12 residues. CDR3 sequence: CASSSGWSEAFF. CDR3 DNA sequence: TGTGCCAGCAGCTCAGGCTGGAGCGAAGCTTTCTTT.

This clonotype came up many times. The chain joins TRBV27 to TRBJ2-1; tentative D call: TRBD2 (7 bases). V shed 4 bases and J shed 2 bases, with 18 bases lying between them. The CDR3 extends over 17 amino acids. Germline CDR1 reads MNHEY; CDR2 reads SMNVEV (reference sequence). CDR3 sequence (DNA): TGTGCCAGCAGTTCCCAAGGAGTAGGGGGGGCCTACAATGAGCAGTTCTTC. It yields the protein CASSSQGVGGAYNEQFF.

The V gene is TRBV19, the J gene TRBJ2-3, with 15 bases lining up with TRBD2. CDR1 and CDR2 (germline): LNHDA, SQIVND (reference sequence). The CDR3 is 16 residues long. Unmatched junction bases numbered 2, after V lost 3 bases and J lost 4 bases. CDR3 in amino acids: CASSIGLAGGSDTQYF. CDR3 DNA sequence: TGTGCCAGTAGTATTGGACTAGCGGGGGGGTCAGATACGCAGTATTTT.

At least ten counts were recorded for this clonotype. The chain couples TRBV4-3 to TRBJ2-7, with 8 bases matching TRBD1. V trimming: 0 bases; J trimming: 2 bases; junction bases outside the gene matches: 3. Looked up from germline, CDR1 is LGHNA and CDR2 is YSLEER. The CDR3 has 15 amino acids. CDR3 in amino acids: CASSQDRQGTYEQYF. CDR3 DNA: TGCGCCAGCAGCCAAGATCGACAGGGGACCTACGAGCAGTACTTC.

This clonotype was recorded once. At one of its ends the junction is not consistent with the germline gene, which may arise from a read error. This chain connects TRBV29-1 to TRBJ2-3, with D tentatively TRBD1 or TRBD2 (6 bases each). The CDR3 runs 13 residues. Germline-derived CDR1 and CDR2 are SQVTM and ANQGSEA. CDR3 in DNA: TGTAGCGCCCGCGCCAGGGGAGGAGATACGCGGTATTTT. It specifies CSARARGGDTRYF.

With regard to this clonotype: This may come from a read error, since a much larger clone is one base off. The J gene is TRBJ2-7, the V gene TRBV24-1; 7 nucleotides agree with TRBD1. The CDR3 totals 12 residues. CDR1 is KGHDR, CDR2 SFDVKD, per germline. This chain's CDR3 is CAPSDSGQVKYF. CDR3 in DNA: TGTGCCCCCAGTGATTCCGGACAGGTAAAGTACTTC.